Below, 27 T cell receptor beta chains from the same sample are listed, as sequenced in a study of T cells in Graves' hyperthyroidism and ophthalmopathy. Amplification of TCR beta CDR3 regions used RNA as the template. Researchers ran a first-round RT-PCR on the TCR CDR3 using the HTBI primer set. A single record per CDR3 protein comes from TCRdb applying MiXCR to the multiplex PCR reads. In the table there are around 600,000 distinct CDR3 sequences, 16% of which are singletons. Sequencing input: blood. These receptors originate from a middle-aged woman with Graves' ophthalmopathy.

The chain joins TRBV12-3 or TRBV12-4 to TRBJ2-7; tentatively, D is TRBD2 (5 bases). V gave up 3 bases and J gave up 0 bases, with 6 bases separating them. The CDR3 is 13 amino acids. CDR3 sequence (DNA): TGTGCCAGCAGTTTTGAGGGCTCCTACGAGCAGTACTTC. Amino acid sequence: CASSFEGSYEQYF.

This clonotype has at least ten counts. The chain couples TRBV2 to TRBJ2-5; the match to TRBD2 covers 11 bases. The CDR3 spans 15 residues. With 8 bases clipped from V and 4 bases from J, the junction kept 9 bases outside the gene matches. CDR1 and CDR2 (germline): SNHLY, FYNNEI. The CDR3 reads CASLSSSGGRETQYF. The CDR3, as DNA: TGTGCCAGCCTCTCTTCTAGCGGGGGGCGAGAGACCCAGTACTTC.

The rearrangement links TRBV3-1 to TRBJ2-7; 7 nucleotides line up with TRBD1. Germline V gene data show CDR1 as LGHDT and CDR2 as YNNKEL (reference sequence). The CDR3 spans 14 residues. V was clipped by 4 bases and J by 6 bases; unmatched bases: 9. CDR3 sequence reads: CASSRETGSGEQYF. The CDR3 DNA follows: TGTGCCAGCAGCCGCGAGACAGGGTCGGGCGAGCAGTACTTC.

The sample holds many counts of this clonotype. In nucleotides, the CDR3 is TGTGCCAGCAGTGAAACAGGACGCTCATGGGACAGGGAGACCGAGCAGTACTTC. It codes for CASSETGRSWDRETEQYF. V and J are TRBV6-1 and TRBJ2-7; TRBD1 agrees at 9 bases. Germline V CDR1 and CDR2: MNHNS, SASEGT. Losses at the gene ends were 2 bases for V and 6 bases for J; bases not matched to a gene: 17. The CDR3 has 18 amino acids.

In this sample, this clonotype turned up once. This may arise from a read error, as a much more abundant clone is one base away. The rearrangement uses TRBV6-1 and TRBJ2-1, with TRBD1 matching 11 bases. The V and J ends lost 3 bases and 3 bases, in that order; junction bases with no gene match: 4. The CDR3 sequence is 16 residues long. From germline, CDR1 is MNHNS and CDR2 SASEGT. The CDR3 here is CASSEPGQGDYNEQFF. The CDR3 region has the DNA TGTGCCAGCAGTGAGCCGGGACAGGGGGACTACAATGAGCAGTTCTTC.

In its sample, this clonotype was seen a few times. The DNA of the CDR3 is TGTGCCTGGAGGGGGGTCGGGGGGGCCGCAAAAGATACGCAGTATTTT. Protein product: CAWRGVGGAAKDTQYF. This chain joins TRBV30 and TRBJ2-3; 8 bases are shared with TRBD2. Germline-derived CDR1 and CDR2 are GTSNPN and SVGIG (reference sequence). This CDR3 has 16 residues. V lost 3 bases and J lost 5; bases outside the gene matches: 13. Full variable domain (outside the CDR3, taken from reference TRBV30 and TRBJ2-3): SQTIHQWPATLVQPVGSPLSLECTVEGTSNPNLYWYRQAAGRGLQLLFYSVGIGQISSEVPQNLSASRPQDRQFILSSKKLLLSDSGFYLCAWRGVGGAAKDTQYFGPGTRLTVL.

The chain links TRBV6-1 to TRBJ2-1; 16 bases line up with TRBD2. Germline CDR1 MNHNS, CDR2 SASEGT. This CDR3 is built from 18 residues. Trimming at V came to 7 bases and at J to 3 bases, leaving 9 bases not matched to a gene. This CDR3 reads CASTPGTSGRAYYNEQFF. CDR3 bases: TGTGCCAGCACTCCAGGGACTAGCGGGAGGGCCTACTACAATGAGCAGTTCTTC.

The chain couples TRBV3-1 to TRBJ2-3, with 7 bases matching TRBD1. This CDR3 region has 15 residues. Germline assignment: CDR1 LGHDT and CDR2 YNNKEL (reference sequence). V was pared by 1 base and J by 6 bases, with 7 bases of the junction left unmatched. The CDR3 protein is CASSQAGTALDTQYF. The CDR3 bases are TGTGCCAGCAGCCAAGCCGGGACAGCCTTGGATACGCAGTATTTT.

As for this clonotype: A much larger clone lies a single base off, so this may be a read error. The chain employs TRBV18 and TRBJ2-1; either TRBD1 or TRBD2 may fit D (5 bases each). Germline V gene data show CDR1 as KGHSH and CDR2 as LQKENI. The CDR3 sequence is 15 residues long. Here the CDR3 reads CTSSPGQGVYNEQFF. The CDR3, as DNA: TGTACCAGCTCACCAGGGCAGGGAGTCTACAATGAGCAGTTCTTC.

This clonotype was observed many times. The CDR3 region is CSARRTASYEQYF. The DNA of the CDR3 is TGCAGTGCTAGACGGACAGCATCCTACGAGCAGTACTTC. The chain is built from TRBV20-1 and TRBJ2-7; D is perhaps TRBD1 (6 bases). Germline V gene lookup returns CDR1 DFQATT and CDR2 SNEGSKA (reference sequence). V lost 2 bases, J lost 1 base, and 9 bases lay in between. This CDR3 is 13 amino acids long.

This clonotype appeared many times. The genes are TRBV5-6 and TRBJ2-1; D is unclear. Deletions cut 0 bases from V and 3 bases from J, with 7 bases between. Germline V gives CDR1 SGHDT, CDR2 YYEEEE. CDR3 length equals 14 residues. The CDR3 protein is CASSLVGLYNEQFF. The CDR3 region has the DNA TGTGCCAGCAGCTTGGTGGGCCTCTACAATGAGCAGTTCTTC. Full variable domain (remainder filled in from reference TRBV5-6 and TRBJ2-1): DAGVTQSPTHLIKTRGQQVTLRCSPKSGHDTVSWYQQALGQGPQFIFQYYEEEERQRGNFPDRFSGHQFPNYSSELNVNALLLGDSALYLCASSLVGLYNEQFFGPGTRLTVL.

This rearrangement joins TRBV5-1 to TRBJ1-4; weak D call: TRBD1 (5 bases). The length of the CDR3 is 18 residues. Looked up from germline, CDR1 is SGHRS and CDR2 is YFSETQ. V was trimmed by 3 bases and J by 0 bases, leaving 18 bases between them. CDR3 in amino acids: CASSYSIDSQPTNEKLFF. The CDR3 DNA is TGCGCCAGCAGCTACTCTATTGACAGCCAGCCAACTAATGAAAAACTGTTTTTT.

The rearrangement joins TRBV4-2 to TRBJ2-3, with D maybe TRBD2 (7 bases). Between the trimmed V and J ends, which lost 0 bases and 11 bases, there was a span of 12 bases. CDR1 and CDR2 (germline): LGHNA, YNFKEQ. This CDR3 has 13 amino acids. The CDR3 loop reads CASSQEGGGGQYF. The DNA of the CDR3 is TGTGCCAGCAGCCAAGAAGGGGGGGGTGGGCAGTATTTT.

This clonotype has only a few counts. The CDR3 protein is CASSVRDLSGNTIYF. The CDR3 nucleotides are TGTGCCAGCAGTGTACGGGACCTCTCTGGAAACACCATATATTTT. This chain joins TRBV6-2 or TRBV6-3 and TRBJ1-3; perhaps TRBD1 as D (5 bases). CDR1 and CDR2 from the germline V gene are MNHEY and SVGEGT. V was clipped by 5 bases and J by 0 bases, with 11 bases between them. This CDR3 is 15 amino acids long.

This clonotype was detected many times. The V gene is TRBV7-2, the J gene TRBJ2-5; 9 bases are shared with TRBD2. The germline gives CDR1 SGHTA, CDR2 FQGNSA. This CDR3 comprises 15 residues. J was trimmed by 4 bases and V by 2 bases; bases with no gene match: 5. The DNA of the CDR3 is TGTGCCAGCAGCTTATTCCTAGCGGGGCTAGAGACCCAGTACTTC. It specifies CASSLFLAGLETQYF.

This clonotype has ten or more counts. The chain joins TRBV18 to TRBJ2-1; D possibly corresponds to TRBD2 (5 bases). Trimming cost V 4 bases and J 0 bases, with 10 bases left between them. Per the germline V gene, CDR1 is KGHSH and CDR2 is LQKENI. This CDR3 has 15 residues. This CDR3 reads CASSRGQSSYNEQFF. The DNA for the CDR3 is TGTGCCAGCTCACGAGGGCAGAGCTCCTACAATGAGCAGTTCTTC.

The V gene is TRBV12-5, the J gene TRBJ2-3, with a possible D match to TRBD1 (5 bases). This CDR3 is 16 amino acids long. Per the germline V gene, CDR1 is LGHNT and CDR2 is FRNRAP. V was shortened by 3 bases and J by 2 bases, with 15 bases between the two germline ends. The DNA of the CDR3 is TGTGCTAGTGGTTTTCCGTCCAGGGTCTCCACAGATACGCAGTATTTT. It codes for CASGFPSRVSTDTQYF.

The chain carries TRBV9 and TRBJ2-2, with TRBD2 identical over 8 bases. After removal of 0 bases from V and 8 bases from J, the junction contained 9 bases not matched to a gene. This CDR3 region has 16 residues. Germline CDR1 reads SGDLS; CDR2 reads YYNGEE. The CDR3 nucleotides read TGTGCCAGCAGCGTAGTAACTAGCGGCTCCGCGGGGGAGCTGTTTTTT. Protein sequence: CASSVVTSGSAGELFF.

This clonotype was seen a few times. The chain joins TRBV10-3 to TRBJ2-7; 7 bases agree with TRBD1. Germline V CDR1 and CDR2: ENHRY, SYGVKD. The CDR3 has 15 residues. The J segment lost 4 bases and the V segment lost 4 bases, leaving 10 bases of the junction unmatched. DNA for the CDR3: TGTGCCATCAGTGGAGGACCACAGGGACAGTACGAGCAGTACTTC. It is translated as CAISGGPQGQYEQYF.

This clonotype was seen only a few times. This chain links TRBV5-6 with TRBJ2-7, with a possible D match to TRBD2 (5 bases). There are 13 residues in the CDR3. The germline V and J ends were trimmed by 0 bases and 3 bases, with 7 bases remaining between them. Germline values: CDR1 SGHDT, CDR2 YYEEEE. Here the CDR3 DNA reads TGTGCCAGCAGCTTGGTCGGGGTCTACGAGCAGTACTTC. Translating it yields CASSLVGVYEQYF.

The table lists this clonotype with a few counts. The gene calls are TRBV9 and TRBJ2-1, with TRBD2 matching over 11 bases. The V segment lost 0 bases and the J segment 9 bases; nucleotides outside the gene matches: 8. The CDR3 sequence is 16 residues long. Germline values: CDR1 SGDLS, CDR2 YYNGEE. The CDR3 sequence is CASSVAELAGVFEQFF. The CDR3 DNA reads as TGTGCCAGCAGCGTAGCGGAACTAGCGGGAGTCTTTGAGCAGTTCTTC.

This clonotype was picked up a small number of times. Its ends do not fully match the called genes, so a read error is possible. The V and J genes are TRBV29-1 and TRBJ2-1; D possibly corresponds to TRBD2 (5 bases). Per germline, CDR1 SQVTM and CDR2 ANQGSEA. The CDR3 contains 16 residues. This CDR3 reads CSVEGSPEWSYNEQFF. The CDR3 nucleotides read TGCAGCGTAGAAGGGAGCCCTGAGTGGTCCTACAATGAGCAGTTCTTC.

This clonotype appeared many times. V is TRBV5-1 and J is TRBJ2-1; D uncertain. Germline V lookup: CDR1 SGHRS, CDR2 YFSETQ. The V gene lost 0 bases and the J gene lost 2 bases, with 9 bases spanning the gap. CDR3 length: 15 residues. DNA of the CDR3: TGCGCCAGCAGCTTGGAAGCCCCTACCTACAATGAGCAGTTCTTC. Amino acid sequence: CASSLEAPTYNEQFF.

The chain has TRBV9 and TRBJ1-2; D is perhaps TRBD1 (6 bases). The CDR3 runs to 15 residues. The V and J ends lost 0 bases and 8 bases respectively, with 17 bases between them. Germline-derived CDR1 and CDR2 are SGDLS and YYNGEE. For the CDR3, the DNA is TGTGCCAGCAGCGTAGAAGGTGGGGCAGGGGTCGGCTACACCTTC. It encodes CASSVEGGAGVGYTF. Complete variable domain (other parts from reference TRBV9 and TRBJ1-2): DSGVTQTPKHLITATGQRVTLRCSPRSGDLSVYWYQQSLDQGLQFLIQYYNGEERAKGNILERFSAQQFPDLHSELNLSSLELGDSALYFCASSVEGGAGVGYTFGSGTRLTVV.

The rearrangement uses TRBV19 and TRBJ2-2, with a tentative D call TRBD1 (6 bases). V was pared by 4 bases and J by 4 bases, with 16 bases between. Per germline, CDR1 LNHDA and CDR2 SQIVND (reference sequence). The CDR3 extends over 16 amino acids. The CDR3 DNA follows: TGTGCCAGTAGTAGAGGGTGGGGGCAGGGCACCGGGGAGCTGTTTTTT. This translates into CASSRGWGQGTGELFF.

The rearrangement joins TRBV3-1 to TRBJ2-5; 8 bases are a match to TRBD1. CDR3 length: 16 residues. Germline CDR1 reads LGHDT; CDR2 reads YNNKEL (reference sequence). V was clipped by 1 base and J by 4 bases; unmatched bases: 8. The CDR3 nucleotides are TGTGCCAGCAGCCAAGGCGCCGGGACAGGAGGAGAGACCCAGTACTTC. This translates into CASSQGAGTGGETQYF.

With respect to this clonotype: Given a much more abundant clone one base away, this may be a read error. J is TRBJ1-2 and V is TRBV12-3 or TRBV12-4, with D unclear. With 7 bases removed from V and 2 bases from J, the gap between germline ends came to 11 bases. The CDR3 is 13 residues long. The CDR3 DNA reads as TGTGCCAGCACCCGGAGGGAAAACTATGGCTACACCTTC. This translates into CASTRRENYGYTF.